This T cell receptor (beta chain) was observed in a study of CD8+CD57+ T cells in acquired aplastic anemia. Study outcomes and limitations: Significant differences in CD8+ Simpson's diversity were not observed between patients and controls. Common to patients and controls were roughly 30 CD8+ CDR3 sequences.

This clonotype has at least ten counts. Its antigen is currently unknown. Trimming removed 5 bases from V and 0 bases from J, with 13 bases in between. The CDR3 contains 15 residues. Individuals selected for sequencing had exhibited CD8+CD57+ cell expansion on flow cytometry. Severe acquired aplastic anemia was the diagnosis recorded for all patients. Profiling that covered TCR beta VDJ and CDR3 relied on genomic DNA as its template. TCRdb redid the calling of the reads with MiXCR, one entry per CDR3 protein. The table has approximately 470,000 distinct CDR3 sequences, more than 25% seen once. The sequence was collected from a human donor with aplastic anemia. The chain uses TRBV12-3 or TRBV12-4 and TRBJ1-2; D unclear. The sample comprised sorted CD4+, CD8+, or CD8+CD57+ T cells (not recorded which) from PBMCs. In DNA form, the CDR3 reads TGTGCCAGCAGTCCGTACAGCGTCCCTAACTATGGCTACACCTTC. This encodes CASSPYSVPNYGYTF.